This entry is about one TCR beta chain. As yet, its antigen is unknown. The source of the sample is a study of cytomegalovirus exposure and HLA in healthy donors. On the study more broadly: HLA-typed donors were the source of 83 million or so unique TCRs held in an early data release.

Points from the study as a whole: Evidence from a later analysis indicated that most CMV-associated TCR beta chains looked HLA-restricted.

With 60 Vbeta and 13 Jbeta primers, the PCR was carried out. Generated by immunoSEQ multiplex PCR, the TCRdb table keeps only in-frame clones and is missing some. The table lists under 150,000 clones, 80% of them singletons. The source material was PBMCs. The TCR originated in a woman aged 40 to 50 in good health and CMV-seronegative.

The DNA for the CDR3 is TGTGCCAGCTCGCCGGATGAAAAACTGTTTTTT. Translating gives CASSPDEKLFF. J is TRBJ1-4 and V is TRBV18; D gene ambiguous. V gave up 6 bases and J gave up 6 bases, with 5 bases separating them. This CDR3 is built from 11 residues. Per germline, CDR1 KGHSH and CDR2 LQKENI.